The rows below give T cell receptor beta chains drawn from one sample of a study of control samples from healthy donors and cancer patients. Libraries were prepared by immunoSEQ multiplex PCR; TCRdb keeps only in-frame clonotypes and omits some of them. The sample holds 150,000 to 200,000 clones, more than 90% seen once. Sequences were obtained from blood. Every receptor here comes from a man aged 25 to 40 in good health. Each CDR3 is given with its conserved first and last residue.

J gene | CDR3 length | V gene | CDR3 protein
TRBJ2-7 | 14 | TRBV4-1 | CASSQLAGGFEQYF
TRBJ1-4 | 15 | TRBV28 | CASTLSRGFNEKLFF
TRBJ1-2 | 16 | TRBV7-2 | CASSVRREEANYGYTF
TRBJ2-1 | 15 | TRBV27 | CASSLAGSSYNEQFF
TRBJ1-4 | 15 | TRBV21-1 | CASSAQGAANEKLFF
TRBJ2-7 | 14 | TRBV2 | CASSDQQGLSEQYF
TRBJ2-7 | 13 | TRBV11-2 | CASSLESSGEQYF
TRBJ1-1 | 16 | TRBV21-1 | CASSKSLVRQITEAFF
TRBJ2-1 | 16 | TRBV6-4 | CASSPPGLAGANEQFF
TRBJ1-2 | 14 | TRBV10-3 | CAISETGSHYGYTF
TRBJ2-7 | 12 | TRBV7-9 | CASSLPTGRGYF
TRBJ1-2 | 12 | TRBV10-3 | CATTTVSGGYTF
TRBJ2-1 | 13 | TRBV5-1 | CASSLGLLDPQFF
TRBJ2-1 | 14 | TRBV27 | CASSWDRQYNEQFF
TRBJ1-5 | 13 | TRBV6-1 | CASSEAMGQPQHF
TRBJ1-2 | 16 | TRBV11-2 | CASSLGGTLTSYGYTF
TRBJ1-5 | 13 | TRBV27 | CASSWGQGGTQHF
TRBJ1-3 | 16 | TRBV5-1 | CASSVTGVSSGNTIYF
TRBJ2-1 | 12 | TRBV12-3/TRBV12-4 | CASSYQVYEQFF
TRBJ2-7 | 14 | TRBV9 | CASSVGGGRYEQYF
TRBJ2-3 | 15 | TRBV5-1 | CASSDPQLGGDTQYF
TRBJ2-2 | 20 | TRBV9 | CASSVRLEGLASRRTGELFF
TRBJ1-1 | 10 | TRBV20-1 | CSARVLEAFF
TRBJ2-2 | 15 | TRBV4-1 | CASSPRTANTGELFF
TRBJ1-3 | 16 | TRBV9 | CASSAHRASSGNTIYF
TRBJ2-7 | 19 | TRBV6-2/TRBV6-3 | CASSYPGLAGTMISYEQYF
TRBJ1-5 | 15 | TRBV6-5 | CASSLGQYRNQPQHF
TRBJ2-5 | 16 | TRBV11-2 | CASSLVGTSPPRTQYF
TRBJ2-7 | 15 | TRBV11-2 | CASSLTDSASYEQYF